Sequencing of this TCR beta chain was carried out in a study of CD8 T cells in ankylosing spondylitis. On this clonotype itself: Its antigen is undetermined.

V was pared by 3 bases and J by 4 bases, with 17 bases between. The CDR3 consists of 16 residues. In germline, CDR1 is ENHRY, CDR2 SYGVKD. TCRdb re-called the 5' RACE reads through MiXCR, storing one row per CDR3 protein. Seen here are about 270,000 distinct CDR3 sequences, 32% observed once, and the top ten hold roughly 4.2%. Whole-study findings and limits: A motif of fewer than ten highly homologous TCR beta variants was seen as apparently characteristic of ankylosing spondylitis blood.

The chain has TRBV10-3 and TRBJ2-3, with D perhaps being TRBD1 or TRBD2 (5 bases each). The sequence derives from a male donor with ankylosing spondylitis or in good health (not recorded which). Sequences were obtained from blood, either unsorted or a sorted T cell fraction (not recorded which). The CDR3 nucleotides read TGTGCCATCAGTGAACCCGACCTAACGGGACCAGATACGCAGTATTTT. Translation gives CAISEPDLTGPDTQYF.